Listed below are T cell receptor beta chains from one sample, sequenced in a study of control samples from healthy donors and cancer patients. Only in-frame clones appear in the TCRdb table, and some are missing; sequencing was by immunoSEQ multiplex PCR. The sample holds around 250,000 clones, about four fifths seen once. Sequenced sample: PBMCs. The receptors come from a woman between 55 and 75 years old with lung cancer. CDR3s include the opening cysteine and the closing phenylalanine or tryptophan. The order of the fields is V gene, clone size, J gene, CDR3 protein. Clone size is shown for a subset of rows, as once, few, many or a class of expanded clone.

TRBV9,.,TRBJ2-3,CASSTRPAPSTDTQYF
TRBV5-4,.,TRBJ1-1,CASSLDRSNTEAFF
TRBV6-5,.,TRBJ1-1,CASSSPAAAGGTEAFF
TRBV4-1,.,TRBJ2-7,CASSQIDFIPGSSYEQYF
TRBV9,.,TRBJ1-2,CVSSVGTGEYGYTF
TRBV18,.,TRBJ2-1,CASSPKWLAAYNEQFF
TRBV5-4,.,TRBJ2-5,CASSGPGGRETQYF
TRBV5-8,.,TRBJ1-4,CASSGWTGVDEKLFF
TRBV5-4,once,TRBJ2-1,CASSLVRASGGANEQFF
TRBV23-1,.,TRBJ2-7,CASRRLSYSYEQYF
TRBV5-1,.,TRBJ2-1,CASRGPGLAGNEQFF
TRBV19,.,TRBJ2-3,CASRTGASGDTQYF
TRBV11-2,.,TRBJ2-1,CASSPSWYNEQFF
TRBV7-8,.,TRBJ2-5,CASSFGTSGRETQYF
TRBV2,.,TRBJ2-5,CASSGNSAQETQYF
TRBV10-1,.,TRBJ2-1,CASSKGLEVDNEQFF
TRBV19,.,TRBJ2-3,CASRPQGPDTQYF
TRBV29-1,.,TRBJ2-5,CSVTSGQGETQYF
TRBV24-1,.,TRBJ2-1,CATSDSLAASYNEQFF
TRBV19,.,TRBJ1-1,CASSIFVQGRSTEAFF
TRBV6-5,.,TRBJ2-7,CASRAGTGVLEQYF